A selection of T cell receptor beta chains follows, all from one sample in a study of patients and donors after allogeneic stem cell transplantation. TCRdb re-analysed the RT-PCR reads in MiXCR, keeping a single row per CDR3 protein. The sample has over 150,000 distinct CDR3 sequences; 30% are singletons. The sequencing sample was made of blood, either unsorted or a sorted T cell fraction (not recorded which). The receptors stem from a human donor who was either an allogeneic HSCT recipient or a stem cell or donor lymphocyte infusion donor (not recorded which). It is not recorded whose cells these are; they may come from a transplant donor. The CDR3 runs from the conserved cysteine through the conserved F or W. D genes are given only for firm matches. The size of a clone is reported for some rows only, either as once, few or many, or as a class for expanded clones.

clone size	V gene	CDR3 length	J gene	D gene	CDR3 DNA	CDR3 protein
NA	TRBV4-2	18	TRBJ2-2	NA	TGTGCCAGCAGCCAAGAGTGGGGGGCTGGATCATGGACCGGGGAGCTGTTTTTT	CASSQEWGAGSWTGELFF
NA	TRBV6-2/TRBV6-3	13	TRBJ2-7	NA	TGTGCCAGCAGTTACTCGATTCCAGGGCGGGAGTACTTC	CASSYSIPGREYF
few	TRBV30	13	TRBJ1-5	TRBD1	TGTGCCTGGAGTGGGCAGGGGGGTCAGCCCCAGCATTTT	CAWSGQGGQPQHF
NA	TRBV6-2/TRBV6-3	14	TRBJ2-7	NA	TGTGCCAGCAGTTACAGAGGGGAAACCTACGAGCAGTACTTC	CASSYRGETYEQYF
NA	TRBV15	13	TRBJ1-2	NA	TGTGCCACCAGCAGAGTAAGGGAGGGAGGCTACACCTTC	CATSRVREGGYTF
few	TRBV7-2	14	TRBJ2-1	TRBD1	TGTGCCAGCAGCTCACAGGGGGCGCGCAATGAGCAGTTCTTC	CASSSQGARNEQFF
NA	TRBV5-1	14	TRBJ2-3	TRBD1	TGTGCCAGCAGCTTGGGACAGGGGGCAGATACGCAGTATTTT	CASSLGQGADTQYF
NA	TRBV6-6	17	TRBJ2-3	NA	TGTGCCAGCAGTTCCTCACGTGGAGGGAAAGGGACAGATACGCAGTATTTT	CASSSSRGGKGTDTQYF
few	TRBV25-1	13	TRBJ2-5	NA	TGTGCCAGCAGTGGTGCGGACCGGGAGACCCAGTACTTC	CASSGADRETQYF
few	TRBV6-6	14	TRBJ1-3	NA	TGTGCCAGCAGTCACAGGGACTCTGGAAACACCATATATTTT	CASSHRDSGNTIYF
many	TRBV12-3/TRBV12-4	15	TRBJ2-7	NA	TGTGCCAGCAGTCAGTCCGGAAGGCACGCCTACGAGCAGTACTTC	CASSQSGRHAYEQYF
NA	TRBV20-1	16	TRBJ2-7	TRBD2	TGCAGTGCTAGACTTCAGGAAACGGGACTATCATACGAGCAGTACTTC	CSARLQETGLSYEQYF
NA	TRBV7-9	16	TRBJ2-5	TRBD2	TGTGCCAGCAGCACCCTGACTAGCGGCTACCAAGAGACCCAGTACTTC	CASSTLTSGYQETQYF
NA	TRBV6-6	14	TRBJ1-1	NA	TGTGCCAGCAGTGTGACGCAATATAACACTGAAGCTTTCTTT	CASSVTQYNTEAFF
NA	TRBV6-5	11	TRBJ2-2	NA	TGTGCCAGCAGGAATACCGGGGAGCTGTTTTTT	CASRNTGELFF
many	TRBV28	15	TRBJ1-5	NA	TGTGCCAGCAGTTCCCCGGGGCTGAGCAATCAGCCCCAGCATTTT	CASSSPGLSNQPQHF
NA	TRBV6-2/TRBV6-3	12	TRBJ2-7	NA	TGTGCCAGCGCAGCGAGCTCCTACGAGCAGTACTTC	CASAASSYEQYF
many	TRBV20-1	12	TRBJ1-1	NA	TGCAGTGCTCCTAACCAGAACACTGAAGCTTTCTTT	CSAPNQNTEAFF
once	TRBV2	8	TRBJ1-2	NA	TGTGCCAGCAGCGGCTACACCTTC	CASSGYTF
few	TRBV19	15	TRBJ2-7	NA	TGTGCCAGTAGTATGGGAGGCGGGACCATCTACGAGCAGTACTTC	CASSMGGGTIYEQYF
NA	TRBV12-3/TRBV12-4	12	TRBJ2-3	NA	TGTGCCAGCACCCTAGGGGAAGATACGCAGTATTTT	CASTLGEDTQYF
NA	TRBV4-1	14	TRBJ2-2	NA	TGCGCCAGCAGCCCTGGACAACGGACCGGGGAGCTGTTTTTT	CASSPGQRTGELFF
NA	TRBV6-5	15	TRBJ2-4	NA	TGTGCCAGCAGTGCACCCACAGGGGCCAAAAACATTCAGTACTTC	CASSAPTGAKNIQYF
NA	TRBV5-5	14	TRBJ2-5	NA	TGTGCCAGCAGCTCCTTACAGGGACAAGAGACCCAGTACTTC	CASSSLQGQETQYF
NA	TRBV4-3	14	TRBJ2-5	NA	TGCGCCAGCAGCCGCAACGTCCAGGGGGAGACCCAGTACTTC	CASSRNVQGETQYF
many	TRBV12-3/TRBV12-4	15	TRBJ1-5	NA	TGTGCCAGCAGTTTATATGCGGGGCCCGGGCAGCCCCAGCATTTT	CASSLYAGPGQPQHF
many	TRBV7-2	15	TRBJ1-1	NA	TGTGCCAGCAGCTTAGTCCAAAACTTGAACACTGAAGCTTTCTTT	CASSLVQNLNTEAFF
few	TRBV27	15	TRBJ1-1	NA	TGTGCCAGCACCCCACGCCGAGGGAGGCACACTGAAGCTTTCTTT	CASTPRRGRHTEAFF
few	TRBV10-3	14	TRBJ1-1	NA	TGTGCCATCAGGGAGGAGGTAGGCAACACTGAAGCTTTCTTT	CAIREEVGNTEAFF
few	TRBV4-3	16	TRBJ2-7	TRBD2	TGCGCCAGCAGCCCGGGACTAGCGGGAGCCCACTACGAGCAGTACTTC	CASSPGLAGAHYEQYF
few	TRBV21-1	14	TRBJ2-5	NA	TGTGCCAGCAGCAAATTGGTGAAAAGAGGGACCCAGTACTTC	CASSKLVKRGTQYF
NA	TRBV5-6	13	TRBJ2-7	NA	TGTGCCAGCAGCTTAGGGGGAGGCCCTCAGCAGTACTTC	CASSLGGGPQQYF
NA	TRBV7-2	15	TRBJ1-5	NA	TGTGCCAGCAGCCCTGCGGGCGGCCACAATCAGCCCCAGCATTTT	CASSPAGGHNQPQHF
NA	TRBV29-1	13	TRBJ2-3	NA	TGCAGCGTTGATTGGCTCGGAACAGATACGCAGTATTTT	CSVDWLGTDTQYF
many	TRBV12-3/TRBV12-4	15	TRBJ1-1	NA	TGTGCCAGCAGTTTTAGTCCCCCGAGCGTGACTGAAGCTTTCTTT	CASSFSPPSVTEAFF
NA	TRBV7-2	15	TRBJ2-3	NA	TGTGCCAGCAGCCCAGTCCTGACCTGGGGAGATACGCAGTATTTT	CASSPVLTWGDTQYF
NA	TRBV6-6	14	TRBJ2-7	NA	TGTGCCAGCAAGGACCCAGGGGTAAACTACGAGCAGTACTTC	CASKDPGVNYEQYF
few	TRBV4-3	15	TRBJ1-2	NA	TGCGCCAGCAGCCAAGATAGAACGAGATTTTATGGCTACACCTTC	CASSQDRTRFYGYTF
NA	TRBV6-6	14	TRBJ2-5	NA	TGTGCCAGCAGTTCCCCAAGGCTCGAAGAGACCCAGTACTTC	CASSSPRLEETQYF
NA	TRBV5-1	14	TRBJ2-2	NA	TGCGCCAGCAGCTTGGGAGATAGTCCGGGGGAGCTGTTTTTT	CASSLGDSPGELFF
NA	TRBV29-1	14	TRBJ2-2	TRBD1	TGCAGCGTCCGGGGACAGATGAACACCGGGGAGCTGTTTTTT	CSVRGQMNTGELFF
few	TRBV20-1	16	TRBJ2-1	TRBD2	TGCAGTGCTCGAAAACGACTAGCGGGAGGGTATAATGAGCAGTTCTTC	CSARKRLAGGYNEQFF
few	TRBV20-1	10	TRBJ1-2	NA	TGCAGTGCAGAGAACTATGGCTACACCTTC	CSAENYGYTF
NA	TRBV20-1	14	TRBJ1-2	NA	TGCAGTGCTCATCGACAGGCGTCTAACTATGGCTACACCTTC	CSAHRQASNYGYTF
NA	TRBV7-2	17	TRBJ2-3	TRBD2	TGTGCCAGCAAGGCCGGGACTAGCGGGAGAGTCACAGATACGCAGTATTTT	CASKAGTSGRVTDTQYF
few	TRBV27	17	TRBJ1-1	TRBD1	TGTGCCAGCAGTTCCCCCAGGGACAGAAGCATGAACACTGAAGCTTTCTTT	CASSSPRDRSMNTEAFF
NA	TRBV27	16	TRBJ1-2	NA	TGTGCCAGCAGTATCTCCGGACGGTGGGGGAGCTATGGCTACACCTTC	CASSISGRWGSYGYTF
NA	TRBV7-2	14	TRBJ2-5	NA	TGTGCCAGCAGCTTGGGCGGAGACCAAGAGACCCAGTACTTC	CASSLGGDQETQYF
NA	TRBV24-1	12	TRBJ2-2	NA	TGTGCCACCAGTCAAGCTCCCGGGGAGCTGTTTTTT	CATSQAPGELFF
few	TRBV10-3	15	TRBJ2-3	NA	TGTGCCATCAGCCTCCGGGACGCCAGCACAGATACGCAGTATTTT	CAISLRDASTDTQYF
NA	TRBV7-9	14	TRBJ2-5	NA	TGTGCCAGCAGCTTAGGGGGGCCTCAAGAGACCCAGTACTTC	CASSLGGPQETQYF